One sample yielded the 23 T cell receptor beta chains listed below, sequenced in a study of blood T cell repertoires in COVID-19. Only in-frame clones appear in the TCRdb table, and some are missing; sequencing was by immunoSEQ multiplex PCR. The sample carries about 200,000 clones, under 90% recorded once. Sequencing input: peripheral blood. The receptors here all came from a woman of 80 years or more with COVID-19, enrolled during active disease.

The chain links TRBV6-2 or TRBV6-3 to TRBJ1-2; weak D call: TRBD1 (6 bases). This CDR3 has 12 residues. Trimming left V 5 bases short and J 4 bases short, with 8 bases between. The V gene's germline CDR1 is MNHEY and CDR2 SVGEGT. The DNA of the CDR3 is TGTGCCAGCAGTCTACAGGGCTATGGCTACACCTTC. It codes for CASSLQGYGYTF.

This clone was observed once. V usage is TRBV5-8 and J usage is TRBJ2-3; TRBD1 might be the D (6 bases). Germline V gives CDR1 SGHTS, CDR2 YDEGEE. The CDR3 is made up of 13 amino acids. V was shortened by 0 bases and J by 6 bases, with 8 bases between the two germline ends. In nucleotides, the CDR3 is TGTGCCAGCAGCTTGGATAGGGGGGATACGCAGTATTTT. It specifies CASSLDRGDTQYF.

The rearrangement uses TRBV11-2 and TRBJ2-2; TRBD1 might be the D (5 bases). With 6 bases removed from V and 0 bases from J, the gap between germline ends came to 14 bases. Germline V gene sequence: CDR1 SGHAT, CDR2 FQNNGV. This CDR3 comprises 16 residues. CDR3 residues: CASRLRAGTNTGELFF. CDR3 coding DNA: TGTGCCAGCAGGCTACGCGCAGGGACGAACACCGGGGAGCTGTTTTTT.

The chain uses TRBV5-4 and TRBJ2-7; D uncertain. Germline V CDR1 and CDR2: SGHNT, YYREEE (reference sequence). The CDR3 contains 14 residues. The V end was cut by 0 bases, the J end by 2 bases, with 9 bases between. The CDR3 nucleotides are TGTGCCAGCAGCTTGGCCGCGGAAACCTACGAGCAGTACTTC. Protein product: CASSLAAETYEQYF.

The rearrangement uses TRBV5-6 and TRBJ1-5; D remains ambiguous. V gave up 4 bases and J gave up 0 bases, with 11 bases separating them. Germline lookup yields CDR1 SGHDT and CDR2 YYEEEE. The length of the CDR3 is 15 residues. The CDR3 bases are TGTGCCAGCAGCCTAATGTCCTATAGCAATCAGCCCCAGCATTTT. This encodes CASSLMSYSNQPQHF. The full variable domain, with the rest looked up from reference TRBV5-6 and TRBJ1-5, is DAGVTQSPTHLIKTRGQQVTLRCSPKSGHDTVSWYQQALGQGPQFIFQYYEEEERQRGNFPDRFSGHQFPNYSSELNVNALLLGDSALYLCASSLMSYSNQPQHFGDGTRLSIL.

The chain carries TRBV5-4 and TRBJ1-2, with TRBD1 matching over 7 bases. Germline CDR1 SGHNT, CDR2 YYREEE (reference sequence). The CDR3 totals 14 residues. J lost 6 bases, V lost 4 bases, and 9 bases had no gene match. DNA for the CDR3: TGTGCCAGCAGCCTCACCCAGGGGGTTGATGGCTACACCTTC. Residues: CASSLTQGVDGYTF.

The chain joins TRBV29-1 to TRBJ2-3, with 7 nucleotides matching TRBD2. V was clipped by 8 bases and J by 4 bases; unmatched bases: 9. The length of the CDR3 is 13 residues. Germline V gene sequence: CDR1 SQVTM, CDR2 ANQGSEA. CDR3 coding DNA: TGCAGCTCGGACCACCGGGGGGCAGATACGCAGTATTTT. Its translation: CSSDHRGADTQYF.

The chain joins TRBV19 to TRBJ2-7; no clear D gene. From germline, CDR1 is LNHDA and CDR2 SQIVND (reference sequence). V lost 1 base and J lost 0, with 7 bases in between. CDR3 size: 14 residues. The CDR3 reads CASSIGVSSYEQYF. CDR3 bases: TGTGCCAGTAGTATAGGAGTTAGCTCCTACGAGCAGTACTTC.

This clone was detected once. V gene TRBV24-1 combines with J gene TRBJ2-1; D not resolved. Trimming removed 9 bases from V and 5 bases from J, with 10 bases in between. Germline V gene sequence: CDR1 KGHDR, CDR2 SFDVKD. The CDR3 extends over 12 amino acids. The CDR3 DNA follows: TGTGCCACCTCTACTTATGACAATGAGCAGTTCTTC. Encoded protein: CATSTYDNEQFF.

The rearrangement joins TRBV25-1 to TRBJ2-2; 13 bases align to TRBD2. V lost 4 bases and J lost 6; bases outside the gene matches: 5. CDR3 length: 16 amino acids. CDR1 and CDR2 from the germline V gene are MGHDK and SYGVNS. This chain's CDR3 is CASSAMTSGRSGELFF. The DNA for the CDR3 is TGTGCCAGCAGTGCCATGACTAGCGGGAGGTCCGGGGAGCTGTTTTTT. Looking up the rest from reference TRBV25-1 and TRBJ2-2 gives the full variable domain: EADIYQTPRYLVIGTGKKITLECSQTMGHDKMYWYQQDPGMELHLIHYSYGVNSTEKGDLSSESTVSRIRTEHFPLTLESARPSHTSQYLCASSAMTSGRSGELFFGEGSRLTVL.

J is TRBJ1-2 and V is TRBV2; the D gene is possibly TRBD1 (6 bases). V was pared by 5 bases and J by 8 bases, with 12 bases between. Per germline, CDR1 SNHLY and CDR2 FYNNEI. This CDR3 comprises 12 residues. DNA for the CDR3: TGTGCCAGCAGTCGACAGGAGGACGGCTACACCTTC. It codes for CASSRQEDGYTF.

The chain uses TRBV6-5 and TRBJ2-3, with 13 bases identical to TRBD2. V lost 7 bases, J lost 5 bases, and 6 bases stayed unmatched. The CDR3 contains 15 residues. Germline lookup yields CDR1 MNHEY and CDR2 SVGAGI. The CDR3 spells CASTGTSGVGDTQYF. The CDR3 DNA reads as TGTGCCAGCACTGGGACTAGCGGGGTCGGAGATACGCAGTATTTT.

A remark on this clone: Other DNA sequences within the sample encode an identical CDR3. J is TRBJ2-7 and V is TRBV5-1; 9 nucleotides agree with TRBD1. Germline CDR1 is SGHRS and CDR2 is YFSETQ. This CDR3 contains 14 residues. Losses at the gene ends were 0 bases for V and 2 bases for J; bases not matched to a gene: 0. Here the CDR3 reads CASSLGTGAYEQYF. CDR3 nucleotides: TGCGCCAGCAGCTTGGGGACAGGGGCCTACGAGCAGTACTTC.

The sample holds one count of this clone. The chain links TRBV28 to TRBJ1-6, with TRBD1 identical over 7 bases. The CDR3 consists of 15 residues. V dropped 1 base and J dropped 10; count of bases not matched to a gene: 7. Looked up from germline, CDR1 is MDHEN and CDR2 is SYDVKM. The CDR3 spells CASSLYRGSYSPLHF. Written as DNA, the CDR3 is TGTGCCAGCAGTTTATACAGGGGAAGCTACTCACCCCTCCACTTT.

This chain connects TRBV28 to TRBJ1-5; possible D gene TRBD1, 6 bases. The V end was cut by 6 bases, the J end by 4 bases, with 13 bases between. The germline V gene has CDR1 MDHEN and CDR2 SYDVKM. The CDR3 totals 14 residues. The CDR3, as DNA: TGTGCCAGCAGCTTAATAAGGGGGAATCAGCCCCAGCATTTT. Its protein product is CASSLIRGNQPQHF.

This clone has a single count. This rearrangement joins TRBV7-2 to TRBJ2-2; a possible D gene is TRBD1 (5 bases). V was shortened by 1 base and J by 7 bases, with 19 bases between the two germline ends. This CDR3 contains 17 residues. Germline V lookup: CDR1 SGHTA, CDR2 FQGNSA. The CDR3 DNA reads as TGTGCCAGCAGCTTAGTCTACAGGACCCTCTCCGGCGGGGAGCTGTTTTTT. Its protein product is CASSLVYRTLSGGELFF.

The chain joins TRBV3-1 (or the pseudogene TRBV3-2) to TRBJ1-2; 8 bases are a match to TRBD1. The CDR3 covers 13 residues. J lost 7 bases, V lost 4 bases, and 5 bases had no gene match. Per the germline V gene, CDR1 is LGHDT and CDR2 is YNNKEL (reference sequence). The CDR3, as DNA: TGTGCCAGCAGCCCGGACAGGGCGGCTGGCTACACCTTC. Translated, it gives CASSPDRAAGYTF.

The V call is TRBV16, the J call TRBJ2-7, with D unresolved. The CDR3 spans 12 residues. Trimming cost V 3 bases and J 9 bases, with 12 bases left between them. CDR1 is KGHSY and CDR2 is FQNENV in the germline V gene. The CDR3 DNA is TGTGCCAGCAGCCACACTGAGTTCGGGCAGTACTTC. Its protein is CASSHTEFGQYF. Supplemented by reference TRBV16 and TRBJ2-7, the full variable domain reads GEEVAQTPKHLVRGEGQKAKLYCAPIKGHSYVFWYQQVLKNEFKFLISFQNENVFDETGMPKERFSAKCLPNSPCSLEIQATKLEDSAVYFCASSHTEFGQYFGPGTRLTVT.

This rearrangement joins TRBV5-6 to TRBJ1-1; D remains ambiguous. The V gene's germline CDR1 is SGHDT and CDR2 YYEEEE. Deletions cut 4 bases from V and 0 bases from J, with 16 bases between. This CDR3 has 16 amino acids. This CDR3 reads CASSTNGHELNTEAFF. CDR3 nucleotide sequence: TGTGCCAGCAGCACCAATGGCCACGAACTGAACACTGAAGCTTTCTTT. Variable domain in full (rest from reference TRBV5-6 and TRBJ1-1): DAGVTQSPTHLIKTRGQQVTLRCSPKSGHDTVSWYQQALGQGPQFIFQYYEEEERQRGNFPDRFSGHQFPNYSSELNVNALLLGDSALYLCASSTNGHELNTEAFFGQGTRLTVV.

Comment on this clone: Relative to the germline gene, one junction end is altered; a read error may explain this. The rearrangement uses TRBV6-1 and TRBJ2-7; tentative D call: TRBD1 (5 bases). CDR1 and CDR2 (germline): MNHNS, SASEGT. The CDR3 covers 13 residues. This chain's CDR3 is CASSEGGYRATVF. The CDR3 nucleotides read TGTGCCAGCAGTGAAGGGGGCTACCGGGCAACAGTCTTC.

Turning to this clone: Its ends do not fully match the called genes, so a read error is possible. The chain recombines TRBV7-7 with TRBJ2-7, with a tentative D call TRBD1 (6 bases). The CDR3 sequence is 13 residues long. CDR1 and CDR2 from the germline V gene are SSHAT and FNYEAQ (reference sequence). The CDR3: CASSRYSGQEQYF. CDR3 nucleotides: TGTGCTAGCAGCCGTTACAGCGGACAGGAGCAGTACTTC.

The gene calls are TRBV10-3 and TRBJ1-2; D unclear. Germline V CDR1 and CDR2: ENHRY, SYGVKD. The CDR3 spans 12 residues. The V end was cut by 4 bases, the J end by 6 bases, with 9 bases between. The CDR3 nucleotides read TGTGCCATCAGTGGAGGGAAGGATGGCTACACCTTC. Amino acids: CAISGGKDGYTF.

The rearrangement joins TRBV4-2 to TRBJ2-5; 9 positions agree with TRBD2. The CDR3 has 18 amino acids. With 1 base clipped from V and 5 bases from J, the junction kept 14 bases outside the gene matches. CDR1 and CDR2 from the germline V gene are LGHNA and YNFKEQ. This CDR3 reads CASSQAGSQAGGGETQYF. Here the CDR3 DNA reads TGTGCCAGCAGCCAAGCGGGATCCCAAGCGGGAGGCGGGGAGACCCAGTACTTC.